The rows below give T cell receptor beta chains drawn from one sample of a study of blood T cell repertoires in COVID-19. Assay used: immunoSEQ multiplex PCR; TCRdb lists only in-frame clones, some missing. Of under 200,000 clones in the sample, about 88% were seen once. The sample was PBMCs or T cells enriched from blood (not recorded which). Receptor source: a woman aged 50 to 65 who had recovered from COVID-19. CDR3s include the opening cysteine and the closing phenylalanine or tryptophan. The order of the fields is J gene, D gene, V gene, clone size, CDR3 DNA, CDR3 protein. The D gene is left open where the match is weak. Some rows mark clone size as missing; the rest say once, few, many or name a class of expanded clone.

>TRBJ2-7|.|TRBV10-2|.
TGCGCCAGCAGTGAGGACTCCGAAATTGACGAGCAGTACTTC
CASSEDSEIDEQYF
>TRBJ1-2|TRBD1|TRBV7-7|.
TGTGCTAGCAGCTTAGGAAAAGGGGGCGCGAGTGGCTACACCTTC
CASSLGKGGASGYTF
>TRBJ2-7|.|TRBV2|.
TGTGCCAGCAACGCGCAGGGAACGTCGATTAGCGGACCCACCTACGAGCAGTACTTC
CASNAQGTSISGPTYEQYF
>TRBJ1-1|TRBD1|TRBV30|.
TGTGCCTGGAGGACCCAGGGGGTCACTGAAGCTTTCTTT
CAWRTQGVTEAFF
>TRBJ2-3|TRBD1|TRBV18|.
TGTGCCAGCTCACCGGGGCGGACAGGGGGCACAGATACGCAGTATTTT
CASSPGRTGGTDTQYF
>TRBJ2-5|.|TRBV11-2|.
TGTGCCAGCAGCTCACTAGCAGGAGAGACCCAGTACTTC
CASSSLAGETQYF
>TRBJ1-4|.|TRBV28|.
TGTGCCAGCAGTTTAAGCAGGGTGGGAGAAAAACTGTTTTTT
CASSLSRVGEKLFF
>TRBJ2-4|.|TRBV7-6|.
TGTGCCAGCAGCTTCCCACAGCCCGGGACTCAACTAGCCAAAAACATTCAGTACTTC
CASSFPQPGTQLAKNIQYF
>TRBJ1-1|.|TRBV5-8|.
TGTGCCAGCAGCCTCACCTACGGAGTCACTGAAGCTTTCTTT
CASSLTYGVTEAFF
>TRBJ1-2|.|TRBV18|.
TGTGCCAGCTCACCGAGCCAGGTCGATGGCTACACCTTC
CASSPSQVDGYTF
>TRBJ2-7|.|TRBV5-4|.
TGTGCCAGCAGCTTGGAGCGTTACGAGCAGTACTTC
CASSLERYEQYF
>TRBJ2-1|.|TRBV6-1|.
TGTGCCAGCAGTGAAGCGGAGAACAGGGTAGTGTTCTTC
CASSEAENRVVFF
>TRBJ1-5|.|TRBV19|.
TGTGCCACCAGACCGGGACACCAAAATCAGCCCCAGCATTTT
CATRPGHQNQPQHF
>TRBJ1-2|.|TRBV5-1|.
TGCGCCAGCAGCTTGGACCGACAAACAAACTATGGCTACACCTTC
CASSLDRQTNYGYTF
>TRBJ2-5|.|TRBV6-1|.
TGTGCCAGCAGTGAGTCTCCCTACCCCGGGAAGACCCAGTACTTC
CASSESPYPGKTQYF
>TRBJ1-5|TRBD1|TRBV9|once
TGTGCCAGCAGCGTAGGTACAGGGGGCCTGCCCCAGCATTTT
CASSVGTGGLPQHF
>TRBJ1-2|TRBD1|TRBV5-4|.
TGTGCCAGCAGCTTGGAACAAAACAGGGGTAGGAACTATGGCTACACCTTC
CASSLEQNRGRNYGYTF
>TRBJ2-7|.|TRBV6-2/TRBV6-3|.
TGTGCCAGCAGTTACTCTGCGTACTACGAGCAGTACTTC
CASSYSAYYEQYF
>TRBJ1-1|.|TRBV5-1|.
TGCGCCAGCAGGAAGGTTCCGGGCACTGAAGCTTTCTTT
CASRKVPGTEAFF
>TRBJ2-7|.|TRBV11-3|.
TGTGCCAGCAGCTTGGTGGTGGAGGGCTACGAGCAGTACTTC
CASSLVVEGYEQYF
>TRBJ2-7|TRBD2|TRBV18|.
TGTGCCAGCTCACCGACTAGCGGGAGTTCCTACGAGCAGTACTTC
CASSPTSGSSYEQYF
>TRBJ1-4|TRBD1|TRBV3-1/TRBV3-2|.
TGTGCCAGCAGCCCCGGTGGACAGGGACGGACTAATGAAAAACTGTTTTTT
CASSPGGQGRTNEKLFF
>TRBJ1-5|TRBD1|TRBV3-1/TRBV3-2|.
TGTGCCAGCAGCCAAGGGACAGGGGGCGAACAGCCCCAGCATTTT
CASSQGTGGEQPQHF
>TRBJ2-1|.|TRBV15|few
TGTGCCACCAGCAGCCCCTCGGGTCTAGAGTACAATGAGCAGTTCTTC
CATSSPSGLEYNEQFF
>TRBJ1-4|.|TRBV7-9|.
TGTGCCAGCAGCTTAGGGGAGGCAACTAATGAAAAACTGTTTTTT
CASSLGEATNEKLFF
>TRBJ2-1|.|TRBV6-6|.
TGTGCCAGCAGCTGGGGGACTAGGGGGCCTTTGGAGCAGTTCTTC
CASSWGTRGPLEQFF
>TRBJ2-1|TRBD2|TRBV9|.
TGTGCCAGCAGCGGAGGGACTAGCGGGAGTAATGAGCAGTTCTTC
CASSGGTSGSNEQFF
>TRBJ1-4|.|TRBV20-1|.
TGCAGTGCCGGGAGGAATGAAAAACTGTTTTTT
CSAGRNEKLFF
>TRBJ1-2|.|TRBV3-1/TRBV3-2|.
TGTGCCAGCAGCCAACCCGGGGTCTATGGCTACACCTTC
CASSQPGVYGYTF
>TRBJ2-5|TRBD2|TRBV7-6|.
TGTGCCAGCAGTAGGGGGACTAGCGGGAGAGAGACCCAGTACTTC
CASSRGTSGRETQYF
>TRBJ1-2|TRBD1|TRBV6-2/TRBV6-3|.
TGTGCCAGCAGTTACCTGGACAGGAACTATGGCTACACCTTC
CASSYLDRNYGYTF
>TRBJ1-3|.|TRBV6-2/TRBV6-3|.
TGTGCCAGCAGTTACACGGGACTTGGAAACACCATATATTTT
CASSYTGLGNTIYF
>TRBJ1-6|.|TRBV19|.
TGTGCCAGTAGTATCGTCCCCGGGACACTCAATTCACCCCTCCACTTT
CASSIVPGTLNSPLHF
>TRBJ2-2|TRBD2|TRBV7-8|few
TGTGCCAGCAGCTCTCGCACTAGCGGGAGTTTGGGGACCGGGGAGCTGTTTTTT
CASSSRTSGSLGTGELFF
>TRBJ1-1|TRBD1|TRBV4-1|few
TGCGCCAGCAGCCAAACCAGACAGGGGCCAAACACTGAAGCTTTCTTT
CASSQTRQGPNTEAFF
>TRBJ2-7|TRBD2|TRBV28|.
TGTGCCAGCAGTTTATTTAAGCGGGAGGGCCCGGAGCAGTACTTC
CASSLFKREGPEQYF
>TRBJ2-1|.|TRBV19|once
TGTGCCAGTAGCCAGTACAATGAGCAGTTCTTC
CASSQYNEQFF
>TRBJ2-1|.|TRBV28|.
TGTGCCAGCAGTTGGCGGGGCGAACTGTTCTTC
CASSWRGELFF
>TRBJ1-2|TRBD1|TRBV3-1/TRBV3-2|.
TGTGCCAGCAGCACGCGAACGGGACAGGGCGGTGGCTACACCTTC
CASSTRTGQGGGYTF
>TRBJ1-1|.|TRBV2|.
TGTGCCGGGAACTGGGGGGGGAGCACTGAAGCTTTCTTT
CAGNWGGSTEAFF
>TRBJ2-1|TRBD1|TRBV5-6|.
TGTGCCAGCAGCGGCCGGGACAGTATTTACAATGAGCAGTTCTTC
CASSGRDSIYNEQFF
>TRBJ2-5|TRBD2|TRBV19|.
TGTGCCAGTAGTATGACTAGCGGGAGGCGGGTGGGGGGTCAAGAGACCCAGTACTTC
CASSMTSGRRVGGQETQYF
>TRBJ2-5|TRBD2|TRBV11-2|.
TGTGCCAGCAGCTATAGACTAGCGTCACGGGAGACCCAGTACTTC
CASSYRLASRETQYF
>TRBJ2-7|.|TRBV29-1|.
TGCAGCGTAATCGGCAGGGGGGACCCCTACGAGCAGTACTTC
CSVIGRGDPYEQYF
>TRBJ2-5|.|TRBV14|once
TGTGCCAGCAGCCGAGGTGTCGCTAAAACCCAAGAGACCCAGTACTTC
CASSRGVAKTQETQYF
>TRBJ1-2|.|TRBV4-1|.
TGCGCCAGCAGCCAAGATTTCGCGAGTACAACAGCTAACTATGGCTACACCTTC
CASSQDFASTTANYGYTF
>TRBJ2-7|.|TRBV6-5|.
TGTGCCAGCAGACTCACAGGGAACCACGAGCAGTACTTC
CASRLTGNHEQYF
>TRBJ1-1|.|TRBV28|.
TGTGCTACGGGGAACACTGAAGCTTTCTTT
CATGNTEAFF
>TRBJ1-1|TRBD1|TRBV7-9|.
TGTGCCAGCAGCTCGGGACAGGGGGAAGGTGAAGCTTTCTTT
CASSSGQGEGEAFF
>TRBJ2-5|.|TRBV5-6|.
TGTGCCAGCAGCCCGACAGGTCCCCAAGAGACCCAGTACTTC
CASSPTGPQETQYF